The entry that follows covers one TCR beta chain sequence. Its antigen remains undetermined. Within one base of it there is no much larger clone, and no base qualities were kept. The data derive from a study of OX40 agonist ivuxolimab in advanced cancers. Regarding the study in general: The costimulatory receptor OX40 (CD134) was targeted by ivuxolimab, a fully human IgG2 agonistic monoclonal antibody. Three dose-escalation patients achieved partial responses, one with hepatocellular carcinoma and two with cutaneous melanoma. Intravenous ivuxolimab was administered to patients every 2 weeks at six dose levels: 0.01, 0.1, 0.3, 1.5, 3 and 10 mg/kg. The paper describes the monotherapy dose-escalation part (N = 52 patients) of the phase I trial of ivuxolimab. Peripheral TCRbeta sequencing aimed to test whether ivuxolimab altered TCR sequence diversity and caused clonal T-cell expansion. Of the 50 to 55 dose-escalation patients, hepatocellular carcinoma was present in about 20, melanoma in around 15, renal cell carcinoma in 9 and head and neck cancer in 9. In the dose-escalation cohort, roughly 80% of patients were male, and the mean age was roughly 60 years, with a range of 23 to 79. Patients were allowed to have had prior anti-PD-1, anti-PD-L1 or anti-CTLA-4 therapy, and 40% of the dose-escalation patients had been treated with checkpoint inhibitors.

V is pared back by 5 bases and J by 1 base, with 14 bases lying between the germline termini. Spanning cysteine to phenylalanine, the CDR3 consists of 15 amino acids. Only CDR3 DNA is held: 45 bases, read in frame from base 1. Per the germline V gene, SGHVS is the CDR1 and FQNEAQ is the CDR2. Patients with autoimmune disease history or receiving systemic immunosuppression were excluded from the trial. Peripheral blood for TCR sequencing was collected from all dose cohorts at baseline, on cycle 4 day 1, and on cycle 7 day 1. Samples were obtained from an open-label, multicenter, first-in-human phase I dose-escalation trial of ivuxolimab. Adults with locally advanced or metastatic melanoma, renal cell carcinoma, hepatocellular carcinoma or head and neck squamous cell carcinoma were enrolled in the trial. Before TCR sequencing, CD4+ T cells and CD8+ T cells from peripheral blood were sorted into separate populations.

Overall study outcomes, separate from this receptor: The antigen specificity of the peripheral T cells that underwent clonal expansion was not determined. Partial responders in the 0.1-3.0 mg/kg groups had among the lowest normalized peripheral clonal expansion, especially among CD8+ T cells. Low levels of normalized T-cell clonal expansion were also shown by some nonresponding patients. At doses of 0.1 to 3.0 mg/kg, clonal expansion of both CD4+ and CD8+ T cells in blood was seen between baseline and week 6. After ivuxolimab, more expanded clones were found on average in CD8+ T cells than in CD4+ T cells.

For sequencing of the TCRbeta CDR3 region, genomic DNA was extracted from the sorted cells. TCRbeta CDR3 regions were sequenced using the immunoSEQ Assay. TCRdb mirrors the immuneACCESS table, restricted to in-frame sequences. Some clones are absent from its copies; in checked studies, under half trace to an unresolved V gene, and the reason for the others is unknown. Recorded for this sample are 100,000 to 140,000 clones; approximately 89% of them occurred a single time. About 1.2% of the sample belongs to the ten largest clones. This TCR was recovered from an adult with an advanced solid tumor such as melanoma, head and neck, liver or kidney cancer. The chain employs TRBV7-8 and TRBJ1-1; the D gene is not confidently resolved. This specimen consisted of CD4+ or CD8+ T cells sorted from blood, obtained in a trial of the OX40 agonist ivuxolimab. The sequenced DNA is TGTGCCAGCAGCGCCGAGCGGGTGGAGAACACTGAAGCTTTCTTT. The encoded protein is CASSAERVENTEAFF. Full variable domain (CDR3 extended with the reference TRBV7-8 and TRBJ1-1 proteins): GAGVSQSPRYKVAKRGQDVALRCDPISGHVSLFWYQQALGQGPEFLTYFQNEAQLDKSGLPSDRFFAERPEGSVSTLKIQRTQQEDSAVYLCASSAERVENTEAFFGQGTRLTVV.